The next 18 T cell receptor beta chains were all read from a single sample in a study of T cells in Graves' hyperthyroidism and ophthalmopathy. The TCR beta CDR3 regions underwent amplification using RNA transcripts as the source. The HTBI set primed first-round TCR CDR3 RT-PCR. From the multiplex PCR reads, TCRdb called clonotypes with MiXCR, one entry per CDR3 protein. Of 200,000 to 250,000 distinct CDR3 sequences in the sample, roughly 17% were seen once. Sample: blood. The receptors originated from a man aged 45-65 years with Graves' hyperthyroidism.

This clonotype appeared many times. This sequence joins TRBV20-1 and TRBJ2-1, with TRBD2 matching over 7 bases. CDR3 length equals 17 residues. CDR1 is DFQATT, CDR2 SNEGSKA, per germline (reference sequence). V lost 6 bases, J lost 0 bases, and 14 bases stayed unmatched. The CDR3 is CSAMSGNTPASYNEQFF. CDR3 coding DNA: TGCAGTGCCATGAGCGGGAACACACCCGCCTCCTACAATGAGCAGTTCTTC.

This clonotype was counted many times. The V call is TRBV11-3, the J call TRBJ2-7, with 7 bases lining up with TRBD2. Germline V gene lookup returns CDR1 SGHNT and CDR2 YENEEA. This CDR3 has 14 amino acids. V shed 5 bases, J shed 0 bases, and the junction held 4 bases outside the gene matches. The CDR3 is CASSLRGDSYEQYF. CDR3 DNA: TGTGCCAGCAGCCTCCGGGGGGACTCCTACGAGCAGTACTTC. The full variable domain, completed using reference TRBV11-3 and TRBJ2-7, is EAGVVQSPRYKIIEKKQPVAFWCNPISGHNTLYWYLQNLGQGPELLIRYENEEAVDDSQLPKDRFSAERLKGVDSTLKIQPAELGDSAVYLCASSLRGDSYEQYFGPGTRLTVT.

The chain has TRBV20-1 and TRBJ2-1, with TRBD2 matching over 8 bases. From germline, CDR1 is DFQATT and CDR2 SNEGSKA (reference sequence). V shed 1 base and J 8 bases; nucleotides not matched to a gene: 10. The CDR3 extends over 15 amino acids. CDR3 coding DNA: TGCAGTGCTAGAGTAAGGAGCGGGAGATACGATGAGCAGTTCTTC. This gives the protein CSARVRSGRYDEQFF.

This clonotype was picked up many times. V usage is TRBV20-1 and J usage is TRBJ1-1; D is perhaps TRBD1 (5 bases). The length of the CDR3 is 15 residues. CDR1 and CDR2 from the germline V gene are DFQATT and SNEGSKA (reference sequence). The ends were cut back, 0 bases at V and 8 bases at J, with 19 bases in the middle. The CDR3 DNA reads TGCAGTGCTAGAGATTACGACAGTCCGCGTGCCGAAGCTTTCTTT. Translation: CSARDYDSPRAEAFF.

This clonotype showed up many times. The gene calls are TRBV20-1 and TRBJ2-2, with D perhaps matching TRBD1 (5 bases). The CDR3 length is 17 residues. Germline V gene lookup returns CDR1 DFQATT and CDR2 SNEGSKA (reference sequence). Trimming left V 0 bases short and J 6 bases short, with 20 bases between. The CDR3 sequence is CSAREFLRGIAAGELFF. CDR3 in DNA: TGCAGTGCTAGAGAGTTCCTTAGGGGTATCGCGGCCGGGGAGCTGTTTTTT.

This clonotype was counted only a few times. The chain recombines TRBV29-1 with TRBJ1-4; D unresolved. Germline loops: CDR1 SQVTM, CDR2 ANQGSEA. Deletions cut 0 bases from V and 4 bases from J, with 0 bases between. CDR3 size: 11 residues. The CDR3 reads CSVEDNEKLFF. The CDR3 DNA is TGCAGCGTTGAAGATAATGAAAAACTGTTTTTT.

This clonotype has a count of ten or more. The chain employs TRBV3-1 and TRBJ2-1; 8 bases match TRBD1. In germline, CDR1 is LGHDT, CDR2 YNNKEL (reference sequence). The CDR3 totals 14 residues. Germline trimming cut 4 bases from V and 7 bases from J; bases unmatched to any gene: 6. The CDR3 spells CASSPGGGVNEQFF. The CDR3 nucleotides read TGTGCCAGCAGCCCAGGGGGCGGGGTGAATGAGCAGTTCTTC.

J is TRBJ2-3 and V is TRBV5-8; 12 nucleotides line up with TRBD2. This CDR3 contains 15 residues. The V and J ends lost 4 bases and 3 bases, in that order; junction bases with no gene match: 3. The germline V gene has CDR1 SGHTS and CDR2 YDEGEE. CDR3 in amino acids: CASSMGTSGTDTQYF. The DNA for the CDR3 is TGTGCCAGCAGCATGGGGACTAGCGGGACAGATACGCAGTATTTT.

The genes are TRBV20-1 and TRBJ1-3, with TRBD1 as a possible D gene (5 bases). Trimming stripped 7 bases from V and 1 base from J, with 11 bases between. The CDR3 has 13 residues. In germline, CDR1 is DFQATT, CDR2 SNEGSKA (reference sequence). CDR3 sequence (DNA): TGCAGTGTGGAGGGGATATCTGGAAACACCATATATTTT. Its translation: CSVEGISGNTIYF.

The chain joins TRBV5-1 to TRBJ1-6; the D gene is possibly TRBD1 (6 bases). The germline V gene has CDR1 SGHRS and CDR2 YFSETQ. The V end was cut by 2 bases, the J end by 5 bases, with 11 bases between. The CDR3 consists of 15 residues. The CDR3 DNA follows: TGCGCCAGCAGCTTAGGACAGCAAAATAATTCACCCCTCCACTTT. It specifies CASSLGQQNNSPLHF.

The chain carries TRBV5-1 and TRBJ2-7; 7 positions agree with TRBD2. The length of the CDR3 is 15 residues. The trim removed 1 base at V and 0 bases at J, leaving 4 bases unmatched. Germline CDR1 is SGHRS and CDR2 is YFSETQ. This chain's CDR3 is CASSLRAGDSYEQYF. CDR3 DNA sequence: TGCGCCAGCAGCTTGAGGGCGGGAGACTCCTACGAGCAGTACTTC.

This clonotype was counted many times. The chain recombines TRBV18 with TRBJ2-7; D not certain. Trimming took off 3 bases at V and 5 bases at J, with 17 bases between the two ends. Germline CDR1 is KGHSH and CDR2 is LQKENI. The CDR3 spans 15 residues. CDR3 region: CASSPEQSFNNEQYF. In DNA form, the CDR3 reads TGTGCCAGCTCACCCGAACAGTCTTTTAATAACGAGCAGTACTTC.

This clonotype was observed many times. The V call is TRBV12-3 or TRBV12-4, the J call TRBJ2-7, with TRBD1 as a possible D gene (6 bases). The V and J ends lost 1 base and 4 bases respectively, with 11 bases between them. CDR3 length: 14 residues. CDR3 DNA: TGTGCCAGCAGTTTAGGGGGGCGGATGTACGAGCAGTACTTC. Encoded protein: CASSLGGRMYEQYF.

The chain recombines TRBV28 with TRBJ2-3; 8 bases line up with TRBD1. The CDR3 length is 20 residues. The trim removed 7 bases at V and 5 bases at J, leaving 26 bases unmatched. CDR1 is MDHEN, CDR2 SYDVKM, per germline. The CDR3 reads CASTPDREVEGQIMGDTQYF. CDR3 DNA: TGTGCCAGCACCCCGGACAGGGAGGTGGAGGGCCAGATCATGGGAGATACGCAGTATTTT.

V gene TRBV4-2 combines with J gene TRBJ2-3, with TRBD2 identical over 11 bases. The germline V gene encodes CDR1 LGHNA and CDR2 YNFKEQ. This CDR3 is 15 amino acids long. V dropped 4 bases and J dropped 6; count of bases not matched to a gene: 6. CDR3 in amino acids: CASSPYSGREDTQYF. DNA for the CDR3: TGTGCCAGCAGCCCGTATAGCGGGAGGGAGGATACGCAGTATTTT.

This clonotype was observed a few times. The V and J genes are TRBV6-2 or TRBV6-3 and TRBJ1-6; maybe TRBD1 (5 bases). The V end lost 0 bases, the J end lost 7 bases, and 10 bases lay between the germline ends. Germline V lookup: CDR1 MNHEY, CDR2 SVGEGT. There are 15 residues in the CDR3. The CDR3: CASSYSTELNSPLHF. The DNA for the CDR3 is TGTGCCAGCAGTTACTCGACAGAACTGAATTCACCCCTCCACTTT.

This clonotype was observed at least ten times. The J gene is TRBJ1-4, the V gene TRBV6-1, with 7 bases fitting TRBD1. Germline V gene lookup returns CDR1 MNHNS and CDR2 SASEGT. The CDR3 is 14 amino acids. With 5 bases clipped from V and 5 bases from J, the junction kept 5 bases outside the gene matches. CDR3 bases: TGTGCCAGCAGTACAGGGGATTCGAATGAAAAACTGTTTTTT. Translation gives CASSTGDSNEKLFF.

This clonotype was detected ten times or more. The V call is TRBV6-1, the J call TRBJ2-4; TRBD2 matches 9 bases. The trim removed 5 bases at V and 6 bases at J, leaving 5 bases unmatched. Germline-derived CDR1 and CDR2 are MNHNS and SASEGT. The CDR3 consists of 14 residues. CDR3 residues: CASSPASGVNIQYF. CDR3 DNA sequence: TGTGCCAGCAGTCCAGCTAGCGGGGTAAACATTCAGTACTTC.